This T cell receptor (beta chain) was documented in a study of T-cell reconstitution after alpha-beta-depleted transplantation in children. Unique molecular identifiers featured in how the TCRbeta library was prepared. TCRdb called the PCR reads again in MiXCR, with one record for every CDR3 protein. The repertoire holds a few hundred thousand distinct CDR3 sequences, with roughly a tenth as singletons. V shed 7 bases and J 4 bases; nucleotides not matched to a gene: 7. The germline CDR1 and CDR2 sequences are MNHEY and SMNVEV (reference sequence). The CDR3 has 14 residues. The sample here was PBMCs from the stem cell graft donor, taken from the stem cell graft. The chain couples TRBV27 to TRBJ2-3; 8 nucleotides agree with TRBD2. The receptor comes from a human donor who donated a stem cell graft to a child with acute lymphoblastic leukemia. The DNA of the CDR3 is TGTGCCAGCACAATCTCGACTAGCGCAGATACGCAGTATTTT. Its protein is CASTISTSADTQYF.